What follows is one T cell receptor (beta chain) and its context. Its antigen is unidentified. A junction boundary mismatches the germline segment, possibly from a read error. TCRdb's table, derived via immunoSEQ multiplex PCR, lists solely in-frame clones and lacks some. The table lists around 120,000 clones, around nine tenths of them singletons. The data were obtained in a study of identifying expanded T cells in peripheral blood. Study conclusions and caveats: Variance in clone template counts between two-week samples significantly increased with total template count across all healthy donors. Differentially abundant clones: 0.95 to 1.5 between replicates, approximately 15 at around 14 days, 18 to 20 at four.

Healthy donors had no documented immune events, such as infections, while sampled. The clonotype originates from a person aged 18-70 years in good health. Sequenced: blood.

CDR3 amino acids: CAGSGQSNQPQHF. CDR3 nucleotide sequence: TGTGCCGGCAGTGGACAGAGCAATCAGCCCCAGCATTTT. The chain combines TRBV2 with TRBJ1-5; maybe TRBD1 (6 bases). The V gene's germline CDR1 is SNHLY and CDR2 FYNNEI. The CDR3 sequence is 13 residues long.